This entry describes one T cell receptor (beta chain). These data come from a study of OX40 agonist ivuxolimab in advanced cancers. Study background: Ivuxolimab, an antibody acting as an agonist of OX40 (CD134), was used to treat patients. Males comprised approximately 81% of the group, whose mean age was about 62 years (range roughly 20 to 85). Three partial responders included one hepatocellular carcinoma patient and two cutaneous melanoma patients.

Trimming pared 6 bases from V and 6 bases from J, leaving 23 bases between. Germline-derived CDR1 and CDR2 are MDHEN and SYDVKM. The CDR3 has 16 amino acids. Measured with immunoSEQ multiplex PCR; TCRdb has only the in-frame clones, and not every one. This table holds about 61,000 clones, around 92% found once. The TCR was taken from an adult with an advanced solid tumor such as melanoma, head and neck, liver or kidney cancer. The chain recombines TRBV28 with TRBJ1-1; D gene ambiguous. The material sequenced was CD4+ or CD8+ T cells sorted from blood, taken in a trial of the OX40 agonist ivuxolimab. CDR3 region: CASRNGLYLRRPEAFF. The DNA of the CDR3 is TGTGCCAGCAGAAATGGGTTGTATCTTCGGAGGCCTGAAGCTTTCTTT.